This TCR beta chain was sequenced for a study of T-cell memory formation after mild COVID-19. Study observations and caveats: Clones that contracted from day 15 to 85 were balanced CD4/CD8, while later expanders leaned CD4+. Memory cells collected pre-infection included some clones that later responded, suggesting cross-reactive memory joined.

TCRdb fed the 5' RACE reads into MiXCR, producing one record per CDR3 protein. The sample holds about 150,000 distinct CDR3 sequences, almost 25% seen once. Remarks on this clonotype: The antigen is not known.

CDR1 DFQATT and CDR2 SNEGSKA come from the germline V gene (reference sequence). This CDR3 is 15 amino acids long. Trimming pared 6 bases from V and 3 bases from J, leaving 20 bases between. This chain joins TRBV20-1 and TRBJ1-1; tentative D call: TRBD1 (6 bases). The TCR was taken from an adult woman who had mild COVID-19 (a few samples of this study predate the infection). Cell type and time point are not known. The material sequenced was PBMCs or a T cell subset sorted from them (not recorded which). Here the CDR3 reads CSALSGVGGYTEAFF. The CDR3 DNA is TGCAGTGCCCTTTCAGGGGTTGGAGGATACACTGAAGCTTTCTTT.